These 9 T cell receptor beta chains share one sample of origin, sequenced in a study of regulatory T cells in long-lasting Graves disease. Arm-PCR of CDR3 regions and iRepertoire HTBI primers were the basis on which TCR beta libraries were built. TCRdb reprocessed the multiplex PCR reads with MiXCR, giving one entry per CDR3 protein. Here the sample spans some 410,000 distinct CDR3 sequences, less than 20% being singletons. Specified time point: newly diagnosed GD, antithyroid drugs for less than 3 months. Preparation of the TCR library used RNA extracted from PBMCs. The same specimen was also included in a second study, on T cells in Graves' hyperthyroidism and ophthalmopathy.

Source: peripheral blood mononuclear cells (PBMCs), taken at new diagnosis, from a patient treated with antithyroid drugs. These receptors all stem from a woman in her twenties or thirties with Graves disease.

This clonotype was seen many times. The gene calls are TRBV20-1 and TRBJ2-7, with 13 bases fitting TRBD2. J lost 1 base, V lost 5 bases, and 8 bases had no gene match. The CDR3 has 16 amino acids. Germline CDR1 is DFQATT and CDR2 is SNEGSKA (reference sequence). The CDR3 sequence: CSAEQTSGRTSYEQYF. The CDR3 DNA is TGCAGTGCTGAACAGACTAGCGGGAGGACATCCTACGAGCAGTACTTC.

This clonotype has ten or more counts. The rearrangement joins TRBV28 to TRBJ2-3; D unclear. The V end was cut by 2 bases, the J end by 8 bases, with 11 bases between. Per germline, CDR1 MDHEN and CDR2 SYDVKM. The CDR3 consists of 13 residues. CDR3 sequence (DNA): TGTGCCAGCAGTTTAAAGATTTTGGTTACGCAGTATTTT. Translated, it gives CASSLKILVTQYF.

The CDR3 DNA sequence: TGTGCCAGCAGCCGACTAGCGGGACTGGGAAATGAGCAGTTCTTC. Protein product: CASSRLAGLGNEQFF. The chain has TRBV3-1 and TRBJ2-1; 11 positions match TRBD2. CDR1 is LGHDT, CDR2 YNNKEL, per germline (reference sequence). V was clipped by 4 bases and J by 7 bases; unmatched bases: 6. The CDR3 covers 15 residues.

This clonotype was picked up many times. The rearrangement links TRBV28 to TRBJ1-1, with a possible D match to TRBD1 (5 bases). Germline loops: CDR1 MDHEN, CDR2 SYDVKM. The CDR3 covers 17 residues. V shed 6 bases and J shed 0 bases, with 20 bases lying between them. In DNA form, the CDR3 reads TGTGCCAGCAGCCCAGGATGGGGGGTGGACATGAACACTGAAGCTTTCTTT. Its translation: CASSPGWGVDMNTEAFF.

The sample holds many counts of this clonotype. The CDR3 DNA reads as TGTGCCAGCAGCTTAGGTAGCGGGGCCGCCCAAGAGACCCAGTACTTC. Translating it yields CASSLGSGAAQETQYF. The chain combines TRBV7-2 with TRBJ2-5, with 8 bases fitting TRBD2. The CDR3 has 16 amino acids. Germline CDR1 SGHTA, CDR2 FQGNSA. The J segment lost 1 base and the V segment lost 1 base, leaving 5 bases of the junction unmatched.

This clonotype has at least ten counts. The V call is TRBV10-3, the J call TRBJ2-1, with TRBD1 matching 11 bases. Germline CDR1 reads ENHRY; CDR2 reads SYGVKD. The J segment lost 2 bases and the V segment lost 6 bases, leaving 3 bases of the junction unmatched. The CDR3 has 15 amino acids. CDR3 amino acids: CAIRGQGAPYNEQFF. In DNA, the CDR3 is TGTGCCATCAGAGGACAGGGGGCCCCCTACAATGAGCAGTTCTTC.

Ten or more counts support this clonotype. The chain is built from TRBV6-1 and TRBJ2-3, with TRBD2 matching 9 bases. The CDR3 runs to 17 residues. Germline V gene sequence: CDR1 MNHNS, CDR2 SASEGT. V lost 0 bases to trimming and J lost 5 bases; unmatched junction nucleotides: 9. The CDR3 DNA is TGTGCCAGCAGTGAAGCGCTGAATAGCGGGAGTGGAGATACGCAGTATTTT. Translated: CASSEALNSGSGDTQYF.

In this sample, this clonotype turned up many times. V gene TRBV5-1 combines with J gene TRBJ1-4; D perhaps matches TRBD1 (6 bases). Germline CDR1 is SGHRS and CDR2 is YFSETQ. V shed 3 bases and J shed 2 bases, with 8 bases lying between them. CDR3 length equals 14 residues. The chain's CDR3 is CASSSDSTNEKLFF. DNA of the CDR3: TGCGCCAGCAGCTCGGACAGTACTAATGAAAAACTGTTTTTT.

The chain is built from TRBV10-3 and TRBJ2-3; 10 bases are a match to TRBD2. CDR3 size: 17 residues. V was clipped by 5 bases and J by 0 bases; unmatched bases: 8. Germline CDR1 and CDR2: ENHRY and SYGVKD. Here the CDR3 reads CAISNPLLAGSTDTQYF. The CDR3 DNA reads TGTGCCATCAGTAACCCTCTACTAGCGGGAAGCACAGATACGCAGTATTTT.